This T cell receptor beta chain was observed in a study of multiple sclerosis patients with progressive multifocal leukoencephalopathy. Study observations and caveats: The findings' link to JC virus versus immunocompromise remained uncertain. Clones expanded at PML were already present before and during natalizumab.

Sequencing was performed with immunoSEQ multiplex PCR; in TCRdb, only in-frame clones are kept and a portion is missing. The table has some 30,000 clones, 89% seen once. V lost 0 bases and J 4 bases, leaving 13 bases between the germline ends. Germline V CDR1 and CDR2: SGHDT, YYEEEE. The CDR3 is 15 residues long. Time point specified: before natalizumab initiation. All patients had prior interferon beta, and all PML patients were female. Before the first natalizumab infusion, T0 blood samples were taken. About this clone: What it binds is not known.

The TCR comes from a human donor with multiple sclerosis. This sequence joins TRBV5-6 and TRBJ1-2; D may be TRBD1 (5 bases). What was sequenced was PBMCs. In DNA, the CDR3 is TGTGCCAGCAGCTTGGGAGACTCTAGGGGCTATGGCTACACCTTC. Translation gives CASSLGDSRGYGYTF. The full variable domain, with the rest looked up from reference TRBV5-6 and TRBJ1-2, is DAGVTQSPTHLIKTRGQQVTLRCSPKSGHDTVSWYQQALGQGPQFIFQYYEEEERQRGNFPDRFSGHQFPNYSSELNVNALLLGDSALYLCASSLGDSRGYGYTFGSGTRLTVV.